This T cell receptor beta chain was retrieved from a study of blood T cell repertoires in COVID-19. The germline V gene has CDR1 SNHLY and CDR2 FYNNEI. This CDR3 contains 14 residues. The J segment lost 5 bases and the V segment lost 6 bases, leaving 7 bases of the junction unmatched. Sequencing was performed with immunoSEQ multiplex PCR; in TCRdb, only in-frame clones are kept and a portion is missing. The data contain 150,000 to 200,000 clones, approximately 92% of them singletons. The receptor comes from a man aged 45-65 years with acute or convalescent COVID-19. The V and J genes are TRBV2 and TRBJ1-5, with TRBD1 identical over 7 bases. Sequenced sample: peripheral blood. The CDR3 DNA follows: TGTGCCAGCAGGCGGGACAGCCCCTATCAGCCCCAGCATTTT. This gives the protein CASRRDSPYQPQHF.